The present T cell receptor (beta chain) was sequenced within a study of T cell changes during pregnancy in multiple sclerosis (dated by TCRdb to about 2019). At the level of the whole study: The study looked at changes in the T cell repertoire across pregnancy in women with multiple sclerosis.

The method was the immunoSEQ multiplex PCR assay. The table comes from immuneACCESS by way of TCRdb, which keeps in-frame sequences with V and J called. Part of the clones is missing from these tables; in studies checked, under half for an unresolved V gene and the rest for unknown reasons. The table for this sample lists 55,000 to 80,000 clones; 75% to 90% of them were counted only once. Over 7.5% of the sample lies in the top ten. The germline V end is reduced by 4 bases and the J end by 5 bases; junction bases left unmatched: 10. CDR1 and CDR2 are read off the germline V gene as SGHRS and YFSETQ. The CDR3 spans 16 residues, from the cysteine through the phenylalanine. The sequence is cut down to CDR3 DNA, 48 bases in frame from base 1. This clone was picked up one time. Its antigen has not been determined. No much larger clone exists at a distance of one base, and base qualities are not known.

Sequenced material: peripheral blood, taken after pregnancy. The receptor was isolated from a female donor in good health, enrolled as a control in a pregnancy study. The rearranged chain carries TRBV5-1 and TRBJ2-2, and TRBD1 aligns with 8 junction nucleotides. The DNA reads as follows: TGCGCCAGCAGCGCCCGGACAGGGTCTGGTACCGGGGAGCTGTTTTTT. It encodes CASSARTGSGTGELFF.